These 7 T cell receptor beta chains share one sample of origin, sequenced in a study of post-analysis software for immune sequencing data. Findings and limits, study-wide: With TRBV5-6, TRBV5-1 and TRBV20-1 included, about 5 TRBV segments were more frequent in patients than in controls.

TCR beta cDNA libraries had unique molecular identifiers. TCRdb re-called the PCR reads through MiXCR, storing one row per CDR3 protein. The repertoire holds 820,000 or so distinct CDR3 sequences, with 53% as singletons. Their antigens are not known. Sequencing input: blood. All receptors come from a girl aged 5-17 years with multiple sclerosis.

The V and J genes are TRBV29-1 and TRBJ2-3; 11 bases map to TRBD1. J was trimmed by 4 bases and V by 3 bases; bases with no gene match: 9. The CDR3 has 16 amino acids. Germline assignment: CDR1 SQVTM and CDR2 ANQGSEA. This chain's CDR3 is CSVEDRGRGYPDTQYF. CDR3 nucleotides: TGCAGCGTTGAGGACAGGGGGCGAGGGTACCCAGATACGCAGTATTTT.

The chain recombines TRBV12-3 or TRBV12-4 with TRBJ2-5; D call uncertain. V dropped 4 bases and J dropped 4 bases, with 13 bases sitting between them. The CDR3 is made up of 14 amino acids. Written as DNA, the CDR3 is TGTGCCAGCAGTTCGTCCCTCCAGACAGAGACCCAGTACTTC. Protein: CASSSSLQTETQYF.

The chain has TRBV5-1 and TRBJ2-7; 8 bases map to TRBD2. Germline lookup yields CDR1 SGHRS and CDR2 YFSETQ. Trimming at V came to 1 base and at J to 4 bases, leaving 4 bases not matched to a gene. This CDR3 region has 14 residues. The CDR3 is CASSLKLADYEQYF. For the CDR3, the DNA is TGCGCCAGCAGCTTGAAACTAGCGGATTACGAGCAGTACTTC.

This chain uses TRBV21-1 with TRBJ1-2; the table's D call, TRBD1, was not checked against the DNA. TRBV21-1 is annotated as a pseudogene. The CDR3 contains 15 residues. CDR3: CASSKPGRRGYGYTF. The CDR3 bases are TGTGCCAGCAGCAAACCGGGACGCAGGGGGTATGGCTACACCTTC.

The chain uses TRBV11-2 and TRBJ2-1, with D perhaps matching TRBD1 (6 bases). CDR3 length: 12 residues. V was trimmed by 4 bases and J by 9 bases, leaving 10 bases between them. Germline assignment: CDR1 SGHAT and CDR2 FQNNGV. CDR3 DNA sequence: TGTGCCAGCAGCTCCAGGGGCAGTGAGCAGTTCTTC. Amino acids: CASSSRGSEQFF. Full variable domain (remainder filled in from reference TRBV11-2 and TRBJ2-1): EAGVAQSPRYKIIEKRQSVAFWCNPISGHATLYWYQQILGQGPKLLIQFQNNGVVDDSQLPKDRFSAERLKGVDSTLKIQPAKLEDSAVYLCASSSRGSEQFFGPGTRLTVL.

This rearrangement joins TRBV20-1 to TRBJ2-5; 9 nucleotides match TRBD2. The J call could be wrong; TRBJ2-7 is a better fit for the DNA end. The CDR3 is made up of 13 amino acids. CDR1 is DFQATT and CDR2 is SNEGSKA in the germline V gene (reference sequence). DNA for the CDR3: TGCAGTGTTGGGTTGCGGGAGGGCTACGAGCAGTACTTC. Translated, it gives CSVGLREGYEQYF.

For this clonotype: At one end the junction does not follow the germline gene, possibly because of a read error. V gene TRBV15 combines with J gene TRBJ1-4; D is unresolved. The CDR3 runs 17 residues. CDR1 LNHNV and CDR2 YYDKDF come from the germline V gene (reference sequence). This CDR3 reads CATSREGFGLREERLFF. For the CDR3, the DNA is TGTGCCACCAGCAGAGAAGGATTTGGGTTGCGTGAAGAAAGACTGTTTTTT.